This T cell receptor beta chain is drawn from a study of blood T cell repertoires in COVID-19. CDR1 LGHDT and CDR2 YNNKEL come from the germline V gene (reference sequence). The CDR3 extends over 15 amino acids. Trimming took 4 bases from V and 2 from J; bases not matched to a gene: 4. Clones were read by immunoSEQ multiplex PCR, and TCRdb kept only the in-frame ones, dropping some. The profile shows almost 250,000 clones, approximately 86% of them singletons. The source is a woman aged 55 to 70 who had recovered from COVID-19. Sequencing was carried out using peripheral blood. J is TRBJ1-3 and V is TRBV3-1 (or the pseudogene TRBV3-2); TRBD1 matches 8 bases. The chain's CDR3 is CASSPRQGTGNTIYF. CDR3 in DNA: TGTGCCAGCAGCCCTAGACAGGGGACTGGAAACACCATATATTTT.